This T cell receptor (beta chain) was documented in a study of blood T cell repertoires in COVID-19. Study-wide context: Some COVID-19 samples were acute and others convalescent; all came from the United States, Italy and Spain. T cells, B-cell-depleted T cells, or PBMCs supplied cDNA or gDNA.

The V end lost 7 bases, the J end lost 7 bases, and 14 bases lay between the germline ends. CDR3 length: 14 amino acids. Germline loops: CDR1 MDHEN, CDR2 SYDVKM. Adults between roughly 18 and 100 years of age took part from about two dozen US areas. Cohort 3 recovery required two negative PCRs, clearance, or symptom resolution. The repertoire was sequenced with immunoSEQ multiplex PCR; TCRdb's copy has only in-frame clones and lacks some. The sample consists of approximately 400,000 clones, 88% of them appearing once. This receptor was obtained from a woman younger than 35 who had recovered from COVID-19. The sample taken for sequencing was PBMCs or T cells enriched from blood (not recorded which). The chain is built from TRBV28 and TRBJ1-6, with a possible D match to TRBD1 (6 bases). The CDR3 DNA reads TGTGCCAGCACCTCCACAGGGTTAAATTCACCCCTCCACTTT. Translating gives CASTSTGLNSPLHF.